A single sample gave rise to the 26 T cell receptor beta chains below, sequenced in a study of blood T cell repertoires in COVID-19. Repertoires were generated with immunoSEQ multiplex PCR, while TCRdb's copy carries only in-frame clones and drops some. The sample consists of some 73,000 clones, around nine tenths of them appearing once. Sequenced material: peripheral blood. The receptors originated from a woman aged 60 to 75 with acute or convalescent COVID-19.

The J gene is TRBJ2-3, the V gene TRBV6-2 or TRBV6-3, with 7 positions matching TRBD2. The CDR3 has 16 residues. Germline V lookup: CDR1 MNHEY, CDR2 SVGEGT. V shed 6 bases, J shed 5 bases, and the junction held 14 bases outside the gene matches. DNA for the CDR3: TGTGCCAGCAGCCCCGGGGTCGGGGGGTTTAGAGATACGCAGTATTTT. The encoded protein is CASSPGVGGFRDTQYF.

The genes are TRBV19 and TRBJ2-2, with D uncertain. CDR3 length: 13 residues. CDR1 is LNHDA and CDR2 is SQIVND in the germline V gene (reference sequence). Trimming left V 6 bases short and J 4 bases short, with 9 bases between. The CDR3 sequence: CASSRSGTGELFF. Written as DNA, the CDR3 is TGTGCCAGTAGCCGCAGTGGCACCGGGGAGCTGTTTTTT.

This rearrangement joins TRBV6-5 to TRBJ1-3; TRBD1 matches at 7 bases. This CDR3 is 15 amino acids long. The trim removed 6 bases at V and 2 bases at J, leaving 7 bases unmatched. Germline lookup yields CDR1 MNHEY and CDR2 SVGAGI. For the CDR3, the DNA is TGTGCCAGCAGCCTGGACAGGACACCTGGAAACACCATATATTTT. As protein: CASSLDRTPGNTIYF.

This chain uses TRBV10-3 with TRBJ2-3, with 9 positions matching TRBD2. After removal of 6 bases from V and 3 bases from J, the junction contained 7 bases not matched to a gene. The CDR3 runs 15 residues. Germline V gene data show CDR1 as ENHRY and CDR2 as SYGVKD. In DNA, the CDR3 is TGTGCCATCAGACCCCAGCGGGGGGAAACAGATACGCAGTATTTT. It encodes CAIRPQRGETDTQYF.

The V and J genes are TRBV6-5 and TRBJ1-6; no definite D call. Trimming left V 0 bases short and J 8 bases short, with 11 bases between. The CDR3 length is 15 residues. Germline V gene lookup returns CDR1 MNHEY and CDR2 SVGAGI. This chain's CDR3 is CASSYSVLSDSPLHF. DNA of the CDR3: TGTGCCAGCAGTTACTCGGTCCTCTCGGATTCACCCCTCCACTTT.

This chain links TRBV2 with TRBJ2-3; 13 bases align to TRBD2. The CDR3 runs to 16 residues. Germline lookup yields CDR1 SNHLY and CDR2 FYNNEI. The V gene end was trimmed by 2 bases and the J gene end by 8 bases; junction bases not matched to a gene: 7. The CDR3 DNA sequence: TGTGCCAGCAGTGAAAGTATGGGACTAGCGGGGATTACGCAGTATTTT. Translation: CASSESMGLAGITQYF.

A few counts support this clone. The chain couples TRBV19 to TRBJ1-5, with D maybe TRBD1 (5 bases). In germline, CDR1 is LNHDA, CDR2 SQIVND (reference sequence). Trimming pared 11 bases from V and 0 bases from J, leaving 17 bases between. This CDR3 region has 15 residues. The CDR3 bases are TGTGCCTCGAAGGGGAAGGGCGATAGCAATCAGCCCCAGCATTTT. It translates to CASKGKGDSNQPQHF.

In its sample, this clone was seen a few times. J is TRBJ1-3 and V is TRBV29-1, with D uncertain. This CDR3 has 14 residues. Between the trimmed V and J ends, which lost 0 bases and 3 bases, there was a span of 9 bases. Germline CDR1 is SQVTM and CDR2 is ANQGSEA. For the CDR3, the DNA is TGCAGCGTTGAAGATGTGGGCCTTGGAAACACCATATATTTT. This codes for CSVEDVGLGNTIYF.

The chain combines TRBV7-8 with TRBJ1-2; D is undetermined. The V gene lost 5 bases and the J gene lost 4 bases, with 20 bases spanning the gap. CDR3 length: 16 amino acids. In germline, CDR1 is SGHVS, CDR2 FQNEAQ. The CDR3 loop is CASSEERSGAGYGYTF. For the CDR3, the DNA is TGTGCCAGCAGCGAAGAGCGATCCGGAGCCGGCTATGGCTACACCTTC.

The chain uses TRBV2 and TRBJ2-7; the D gene is possibly TRBD2 (5 bases). Germline V gene data show CDR1 as SNHLY and CDR2 as FYNNEI. The length of the CDR3 is 14 residues. The V and J ends lost 7 bases and 5 bases respectively, with 18 bases between them. The CDR3 sequence is CASIPTGILNEQYF. Here the CDR3 DNA reads TGTGCCAGCATCCCGACGGGGATTCTGAACGAGCAGTACTTC.

V is TRBV24-1 and J is TRBJ1-5; D is possibly TRBD1 (5 bases). The germline V and J ends were trimmed by 3 bases and 6 bases, with 17 bases remaining between them. Germline CDR1 KGHDR, CDR2 SFDVKD. This CDR3 region has 16 residues. In nucleotides, the CDR3 is TGTGCCACCAGTGATACCAAGTCGGGAGGGGTTCAGCCCCAGCATTTT. Protein: CATSDTKSGGVQPQHF.

The rearrangement links TRBV2 to TRBJ2-7; tentative D call: TRBD2 (6 bases). V lost 6 bases to trimming and J lost 3 bases, with 15 bases between them. The CDR3 totals 14 residues. Germline V lookup: CDR1 SNHLY, CDR2 FYNNEI. Here the CDR3 DNA reads TGTGCCAGCAGCTCAGGAGGAGGGCTCTACGAGCAGTACTTC. Encoded protein: CASSSGGGLYEQYF.

For the CDR3, the DNA is TGCGCCAGCAGCTTGGTTACTACCCAACCCTACAATGAGCAGTTCTTC. Translated, it gives CASSLVTTQPYNEQFF. The chain recombines TRBV5-1 with TRBJ2-1; D gene unclear. Germline CDR1 and CDR2: SGHRS and YFSETQ. The CDR3 has 16 amino acids. V lost 0 bases and J lost 2, with 12 bases in between. Based on the CDR3 plus reference TRBV5-1 and TRBJ2-1, the full variable domain is KAGVTQTPRYLIKTRGQQVTLSCSPISGHRSVSWYQQTPGQGLQFLFEYFSETQRNKGNFPGRFSGRQFSNSRSEMNVSTLELGDSALYLCASSLVTTQPYNEQFFGPGTRLTVL.

This sequence joins TRBV28 and TRBJ1-1; D ambiguous. CDR3 length: 13 amino acids. Germline loops: CDR1 MDHEN, CDR2 SYDVKM. V was trimmed by 6 bases and J by 0 bases, leaving 8 bases between them. CDR3 nucleotide sequence: TGTGCCAGCAGCACTAGATTGAACACTGAAGCTTTCTTT. It yields the protein CASSTRLNTEAFF.

The gene calls are TRBV10-3 and TRBJ2-3; D unresolved. The CDR3 has 12 amino acids. CDR1 and CDR2 (germline): ENHRY, SYGVKD. The V gene lost 3 bases and the J gene lost 5 bases, with 6 bases spanning the gap. The CDR3 spells CAISDKRDTQYF. CDR3 bases: TGTGCCATCAGTGACAAGCGAGATACGCAGTATTTT.

The chain is built from TRBV5-5 and TRBJ1-1, with 7 bases fitting TRBD1. The junction had 5 bases not matched to a gene; V was cut back by 3 bases and J by 0 bases. The CDR3 covers 15 residues. CDR1 is SGHKS and CDR2 is YYEKEE in the germline V gene (reference sequence). DNA of the CDR3: TGTGCCAGCAGCTATTTTAGGGGGCTGAACACTGAAGCTTTCTTT. Translation: CASSYFRGLNTEAFF.

The V and J genes are TRBV7-3 and TRBJ2-3, with TRBD2 identical over 8 bases. CDR3 size: 15 residues. CDR1 is SGHTA, CDR2 FQGTGA, per germline. Germline trimming cut 5 bases from V and 4 bases from J; bases unmatched to any gene: 8. The CDR3, as DNA: TGTGCCAGCAGCCCCCGGGGGGGTCTGGCAGATACGCAGTATTTT. This translates into CASSPRGGLADTQYF.

This clone was observed once. The chain joins TRBV2 to TRBJ2-3; D is uncertain. V lost 1 base and J lost 4, with 15 bases in between. This CDR3 has 16 amino acids. The germline V gene encodes CDR1 SNHLY and CDR2 FYNNEI. The CDR3 nucleotides read TGTGCCAGCAGTGAAGGTATTGGTGTAGCCGCAGATACGCAGTATTTT. This translates into CASSEGIGVAADTQYF.

V and J are TRBV9 and TRBJ2-7; TRBD1 might be the D (5 bases). This CDR3 is 13 amino acids long. Germline V gene data show CDR1 as SGDLS and CDR2 as YYNGEE. Trimming took 4 bases from V and 5 from J, leaving 13 bases between them. As DNA, the CDR3 is TGTGCCAGCAGCCCAAGACAGACCCACGAGCAGTACTTC. Translating it yields CASSPRQTHEQYF.

V is TRBV3-1 (or the pseudogene TRBV3-2) and J is TRBJ1-2, with D hard to call. Per germline, CDR1 LGHDT and CDR2 YNNKEL (reference sequence). The CDR3 has 11 residues. V lost 2 bases to trimming and J lost 6 bases, with 4 bases between them. CDR3: CASSQSHGYTF. Written as DNA, the CDR3 is TGTGCCAGCAGCCAATCTCATGGCTACACCTTC.

The CDR3 protein is CASSVQVDTEAFF. CDR3 sequence (DNA): TGTGCCAGCAGCGTCCAGGTAGACACTGAAGCTTTCTTT. The chain combines TRBV9 with TRBJ1-1; no definite D call. The length of the CDR3 is 13 residues. Germline values: CDR1 SGDLS, CDR2 YYNGEE. V was trimmed by 2 bases and J by 3 bases, leaving 8 bases between them.

The chain joins TRBV2 to TRBJ1-2, with 8 positions matching TRBD1. Germline values: CDR1 SNHLY, CDR2 FYNNEI. V gave up 2 bases and J gave up 2 bases; unmatched junction bases: 1. This CDR3 comprises 14 residues. CDR3 loop: CASSERTGNYGYTF. The DNA of the CDR3 is TGTGCCAGCAGTGAAAGGACAGGGAACTATGGCTACACCTTC.

CDR3 bases: TGTGCCAGTAGATTCGGCGGGGGATATGAGCAGTTCTTC. It codes for CASRFGGGYEQFF. The rearrangement joins TRBV19 to TRBJ2-1, with 7 bases aligning to TRBD2. The germline gives CDR1 LNHDA, CDR2 SQIVND (reference sequence). After removal of 6 bases from V and 8 bases from J, the junction contained 7 bases not matched to a gene. The CDR3 is made up of 13 amino acids.

This sequence joins TRBV5-1 and TRBJ2-3, with 8 bases aligning to TRBD2. The CDR3 spans 15 residues. The V gene's germline CDR1 is SGHRS and CDR2 YFSETQ. J was trimmed by 4 bases and V by 3 bases; bases with no gene match: 7. The CDR3: CASSYGGAAADTQYF. Written as DNA, the CDR3 is TGCGCCAGCAGCTACGGGGGGGCCGCCGCAGATACGCAGTATTTT.

The chain employs TRBV28 and TRBJ1-3; D perhaps matches TRBD1 (6 bases). From germline, CDR1 is MDHEN and CDR2 SYDVKM. Trimming took 5 bases from V and 0 from J, leaving 8 bases between them. This CDR3 region has 14 residues. The CDR3 loop reads CASSLDSSGNTIYF. CDR3 nucleotide sequence: TGTGCCAGCAGTCTGGACAGCTCTGGAAACACCATATATTTT.

The chain joins TRBV10-3 to TRBJ2-7; 8 bases are shared with TRBD2. CDR1 and CDR2 from the germline V gene are ENHRY and SYGVKD. V shed 4 bases and J 4 bases; nucleotides not matched to a gene: 12. The CDR3 has 16 amino acids. DNA of the CDR3: TGTGCCATCAGTGTGCCCTCGGGGGGGCAATCGTACGAGCAGTACTTC. Amino acids: CAISVPSGGQSYEQYF.